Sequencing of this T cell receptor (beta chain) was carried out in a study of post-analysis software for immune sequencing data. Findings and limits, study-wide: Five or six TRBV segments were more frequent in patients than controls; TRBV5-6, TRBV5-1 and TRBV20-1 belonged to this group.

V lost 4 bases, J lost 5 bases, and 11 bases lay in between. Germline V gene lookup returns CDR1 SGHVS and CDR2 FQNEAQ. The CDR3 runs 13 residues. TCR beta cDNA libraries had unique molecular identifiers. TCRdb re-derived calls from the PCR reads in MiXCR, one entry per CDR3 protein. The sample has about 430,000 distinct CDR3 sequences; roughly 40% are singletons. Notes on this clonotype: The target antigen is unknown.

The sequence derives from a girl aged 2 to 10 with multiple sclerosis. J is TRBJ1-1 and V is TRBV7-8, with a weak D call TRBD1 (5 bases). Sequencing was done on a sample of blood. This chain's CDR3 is CASSYGTGTEAFF. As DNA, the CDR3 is TGTGCCAGCAGCTACGGGACGGGTACTGAAGCTTTCTTT. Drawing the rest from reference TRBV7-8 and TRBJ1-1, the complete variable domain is GAGVSQSPRYKVAKRGQDVALRCDPISGHVSLFWYQQALGQGPEFLTYFQNEAQLDKSGLPSDRFFAERPEGSVSTLKIQRTQQEDSAVYLCASSYGTGTEAFFGQGTRLTVV.